These T cell receptor beta chains were read from a single sample in a study of post-analysis software for immune sequencing data. One entry per CDR3 protein, called by TCRdb with MiXCR from the PCR reads. The table records roughly 580,000 distinct CDR3 sequences, 44% of them present only once. The source material was blood. The receptors shown here come from a girl under 18 with multiple sclerosis. Each CDR3 is given with its conserved first and last residue.

V: TRBV4-1
CDR3: CASSQGKGAGGPDTQYF

V: TRBV5-6
CDR3: CASSFLGLAVRSSYNEQFF

V: TRBV5-1
CDR3: CASSLVLAGNEQFF

V: TRBV14
CDR3: CASSQEASSSYEQYF

V: TRBV7-9
CDR3: CASSSNLQDRGQGGYTF

V: TRBV6-5
CDR3: CASSYPRSRDTQYF

V: TRBV30
CDR3: CAWSVTRREQYF

V: TRBV12-3/TRBV12-4
CDR3: CASSPGLAGVEQFF

V: TRBV12-3/TRBV12-4
CDR3: CASTVESRGNTEAFF

V: TRBV24-1
CDR3: CATRKTGGDGYTF

V: TRBV14
CDR3: CASSPRGLAGRNEQFF

V: TRBV6-1
CDR3: CASSEFEQGRSDTQYF

V: TRBV4-1
CDR3: CASSQETGRSNEQFF

V: TRBV12-3/TRBV12-4
CDR3: CASSLVSGVELFF

V: TRBV7-9
CDR3: CTSSFQPSEILFF

V: TRBV12-3/TRBV12-4
CDR3: CASSQYRYEQYF

V: TRBV7-2
CDR3: CASSPGGMSNQPQHF

V: TRBV30
CDR3: CAWNRQNNQPQHF

V: TRBV7-8
CDR3: CASSQGTSGRVEQYF

V: TRBV6-5
CDR3: CASAIGGSYEQYF

V: TRBV6-6
CDR3: CASRRLSGANVLTF

V: TRBV7-9
CDR3: CASSSGRLAGNTGELFF

V: TRBV7-9
CDR3: CASSLKSAGTTYEQYF

V: TRBV4-1
CDR3: CASSQVDMINYNEQYF

V: TRBV15
CDR3: CATSRTSHRESPLHF

V: TRBV12-3/TRBV12-4
CDR3: CASSPPTGNYEQYF

V: TRBV6-1
CDR3: CASSENLKSTDTQYF

V: TRBV10-3
CDR3: CAIGKESYNEQFF

V: TRBV2
CDR3: CASSETTARGGYTF

V: TRBV3-1
CDR3: CASSQTSGAPYEQYF

V: TRBV4-1
CDR3: CASSQYPVSYEQYF

V: TRBV27
CDR3: CASSFGQGAEGYTF

V: TRBV5-1
CDR3: CASSLDGFNTEAFF

V: TRBV7-2
CDR3: CASSSTGINEKLFF

V: TRBV20-1
CDR3: CSAMGWGTGAPGSTDTQYF

V: TRBV7-2
CDR3: CASSSLIVAGGAQYF

V: TRBV12-3/TRBV12-4
CDR3: CASTRLAGGYNEQFF

V: TRBV5-1
CDR3: CAGSFLGTTSYEQYF

V: TRBV6-5
CDR3: CASSYPGLQETQYF

V: TRBV10-3
CDR3: CATTPGLLGLAGINEQFF

V: TRBV7-2
CDR3: CASSTYQETQYF

V: TRBV13
CDR3: CASSSKQAGRWDYGYTF

V: TRBV7-8
CDR3: CASSSRQTSGTYEQYF

V: TRBV7-9
CDR3: CASSLGQGDEQFF

V: TRBV10-3
CDR3: CAISESSGGGLVDTQYF

V: TRBV20-1
CDR3: CSALSRHTQFF

V: TRBV6-5
CDR3: CASSPLGQGIYEQYF

V: TRBV7-3
CDR3: CASSFGEKDTQYF

V: TRBV10-1
CDR3: CASSDLGSEQYF